The 9 T cell receptor beta chains in this list originate from one sample, sequenced in a study of blood T cells in healthy people across ages. For the second PCR, which ran for roughly 6 to 11 cycles, a sample-barcoded 5' primer and a J-beta primer mix were used. TCRdb processed the 5' RACE reads anew with MiXCR; each CDR3 protein has one entry. The table shows about 1.8 million distinct CDR3 sequences, with 49% occurring only once. The source material was blood. The receptors come from a woman aged 40 to 50 in good health.

V and J are TRBV7-6 and TRBJ2-7; 9 bases are a match to TRBD2. Gene TRBJ2-5 matches the end of the DNA better, so the J call may be wrong. Germline V CDR1 and CDR2: SGHVS, FNYEAQ. The CDR3 is 15 residues long. The CDR3 loop reads CASSLVGLALETQYF. The CDR3 bases are TGTGCCAGCAGCTTAGTGGGACTAGCACTTGAGACCCAGTACTTC.

This clonotype occurred a few times. The chain links TRBV3-1 to TRBJ2-5; no clear D gene. Germline CDR1 reads LGHDT; CDR2 reads YNNKEL (reference sequence). V was pared by 6 bases and J by 4 bases, with 15 bases between. This CDR3 is built from 14 residues. The CDR3 reads CASRRLVGRETQYF. The CDR3 DNA follows: TGTGCCAGCAGACGTCTAGTTGGGCGAGAGACCCAGTACTTC.

This clonotype was counted a few times. The gene calls are TRBV7-2 and TRBJ2-1; 7 bases align to TRBD1. Looked up from germline, CDR1 is SGHTA and CDR2 is FQGNSA. J lost 4 bases, V lost 6 bases, and 6 bases had no gene match. The CDR3 totals 14 residues. Here the CDR3 reads CASRTGQNYNEQFF. Here the CDR3 DNA reads TGTGCCAGCAGGACGGGACAGAATTACAATGAGCAGTTCTTC. The full variable domain, completed using reference TRBV7-2 and TRBJ2-1, is GAGVSQSPSNKVTEKGKDVELRCDPISGHTALYWYRQSLGQGLEFLIYFQGNSAPDKSGLPSDRFSAERTGGSVSTLTIQRTQQEDSAVYLCASRTGQNYNEQFFGPGTRLTVL.

The chain combines TRBV5-1 with TRBJ2-7, with D perhaps TRBD1 (6 bases). V was shortened by 6 bases and J by 3 bases, with 19 bases between the two germline ends. The CDR3 is 15 amino acids. From germline, CDR1 is SGHRS and CDR2 YFSETQ. The CDR3: CASKSSTTGYYEQYF. The CDR3 DNA is TGCGCCAGCAAATCCTCCACGACAGGCTACTACGAGCAGTACTTC.

On this clonotype itself: This may be a read error: a much more frequent sequence differs by one nucleotide. The chain couples TRBV2 to TRBJ2-7; TRBD1 aligns across 7 bases. Germline values: CDR1 SNHLY, CDR2 FYNNEI. This CDR3 comprises 13 residues. Trimming cost V 4 bases and J 3 bases; bases outside gene matches: 3. CDR3 DNA: TGTGCCAGCAGTGTTTACAGGGGCTACGAGCAGTACTTC. This translates into CASSVYRGYEQYF.

This clonotype was recorded a few times. The chain joins TRBV3-1 to TRBJ2-7; TRBD2 matches 7 bases. Matching the DNA end better, TRBJ2-5 makes the J call doubtful. CDR1 LGHDT and CDR2 YNNKEL come from the germline V gene (reference sequence). This CDR3 is built from 17 residues. The DNA of the CDR3 is TGTGCCAGCAGCCAAGGCACAAGCGGCGGGGGCCAAGAGACCCAGTACTTC. It translates to CASSQGTSGGGQETQYF.

The rearrangement uses TRBV24-1 and TRBJ2-3, with a weak D call TRBD1 (6 bases). The germline gives CDR1 KGHDR, CDR2 SFDVKD. V gave up 4 bases and J gave up 2 bases, with 15 bases separating them. The CDR3 contains 16 residues. The CDR3 protein is CATSDYGTRFTDTQYF. The CDR3 bases are TGTGCCACCAGTGACTATGGGACACGTTTCACAGATACGCAGTATTTT.

The chain recombines TRBV6-2 or TRBV6-3 with TRBJ2-1; D unresolved. V lost 2 bases and J lost 5, with 7 bases in between. The CDR3 loop spans 13 amino acids. Germline V gene sequence: CDR1 MNHEY, CDR2 SVGEGT. Written as DNA, the CDR3 is TGTGCCAGCAGTTACGACTGGAACAATGAGCAGTTCTTC. Translating gives CASSYDWNNEQFF.

The J gene is TRBJ2-4, the V gene TRBV18; D perhaps matches TRBD2 (5 bases). Germline CDR1 and CDR2: KGHSH and LQKENI. CDR3 length equals 13 residues. The V end was cut by 1 base, the J end by 13 bases, with 14 bases between. CDR3 amino acids: CASSPQEGLEQYF. CDR3 sequence (DNA): TGTGCCAGCTCACCACAAGAGGGATTAGAGCAGTACTTC.